The 7 T cell receptor beta chains in this list originate from one sample, sequenced in a study of blood T cell repertoires in COVID-19. TCRdb's table, derived via immunoSEQ multiplex PCR, lists solely in-frame clones and lacks some. The sample records 350,000 to 550,000 clones, 80% to 90% being singletons. The sample taken for sequencing was PBMCs or T cells enriched from blood (not recorded which). Receptors originate from a man aged 25-45 years who had recovered from COVID-19.

The chain combines TRBV6-5 with TRBJ1-5; D ambiguous. This CDR3 contains 14 residues. CDR1 MNHEY and CDR2 SVGAGI come from the germline V gene. Trimming removed 0 bases from V and 7 bases from J, with 10 bases in between. The CDR3 reads CASSYSWEDQPQHF. For the CDR3, the DNA is TGTGCCAGCAGTTACTCGTGGGAGGACCAGCCCCAGCATTTT.

The CDR3 region is CASSQTGGAMNGYTF. CDR3 coding DNA: TGTGCCAGCAGCCAGACAGGGGGCGCCATGAATGGCTACACCTTC. The rearrangement joins TRBV3-1 (or the pseudogene TRBV3-2) to TRBJ1-2, with 10 bases lining up with TRBD1. The CDR3 sequence is 15 residues long. The junction had 7 bases not matched to a gene; V was cut back by 3 bases and J by 6 bases. Germline values: CDR1 LGHDT, CDR2 YNNKEL (reference sequence).

This clone has only a few counts. This chain connects TRBV20-1 to TRBJ2-2; the match to TRBD2 covers 8 bases. Losses at the gene ends were 3 bases for V and 6 bases for J; bases not matched to a gene: 9. The CDR3 consists of 15 residues. CDR1 and CDR2 (germline): DFQATT, SNEGSKA (reference sequence). CDR3 nucleotide sequence: TGCAGTGCTAGTAAAGGGACTAGTTTATCCGGGGAGCTGTTTTTT. This encodes CSASKGTSLSGELFF.

The chain combines TRBV9 with TRBJ2-1; 11 bases are a match to TRBD1. With 4 bases clipped from V and 2 bases from J, the junction kept 2 bases outside the gene matches. The CDR3 covers 15 residues. Germline values: CDR1 SGDLS, CDR2 YYNGEE. CDR3 region: CASSTDRGPYNEQFF. The CDR3 DNA reads TGTGCCAGCAGCACGGACAGGGGGCCCTACAATGAGCAGTTCTTC.

V gene TRBV13 combines with J gene TRBJ1-6; TRBD1 matches at 8 bases. Germline V gene data show CDR1 as PRHDT and CDR2 as FYEKMQ (reference sequence). The CDR3 is 15 amino acids. V lost 5 bases to trimming and J lost 10 bases; unmatched junction nucleotides: 10. The CDR3: CASSPTDRGPSPLHF. CDR3 coding DNA: TGTGCCAGCAGCCCTACAGACAGGGGTCCCTCACCCCTCCACTTT.

The chain recombines TRBV19 with TRBJ2-7, with 9 bases identical to TRBD1. This CDR3 comprises 17 residues. V was clipped by 5 bases and J by 4 bases; unmatched bases: 15. CDR1 and CDR2 (germline): LNHDA, SQIVND (reference sequence). CDR3 sequence reads: CASSHSPNPGQGYEQYF. CDR3 nucleotides: TGTGCCAGTAGTCATTCACCAAACCCGGGACAGGGTTACGAGCAGTACTTC.

This sequence joins TRBV10-2 and TRBJ1-1; D gene unclear. From germline, CDR1 is WSHSY and CDR2 SAAADI. V dropped 6 bases and J dropped 5 bases, with 10 bases sitting between them. The CDR3 sequence is 12 residues long. The CDR3 region is CASSADRTEAFF. CDR3 DNA sequence: TGCGCCAGCAGCGCGGATAGGACTGAAGCTTTCTTT.